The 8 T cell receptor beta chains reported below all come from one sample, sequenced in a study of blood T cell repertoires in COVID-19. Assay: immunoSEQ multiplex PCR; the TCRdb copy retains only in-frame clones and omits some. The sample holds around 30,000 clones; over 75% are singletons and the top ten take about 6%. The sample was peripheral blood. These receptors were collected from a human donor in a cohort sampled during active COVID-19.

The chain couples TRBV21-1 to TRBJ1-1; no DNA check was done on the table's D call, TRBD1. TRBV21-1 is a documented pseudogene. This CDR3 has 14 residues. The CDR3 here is CASSKGQANTEAFF. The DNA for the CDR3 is TGTGCCAGCAGCAAGGGACAGGCGAACACTGAAGCTTTCTTT.

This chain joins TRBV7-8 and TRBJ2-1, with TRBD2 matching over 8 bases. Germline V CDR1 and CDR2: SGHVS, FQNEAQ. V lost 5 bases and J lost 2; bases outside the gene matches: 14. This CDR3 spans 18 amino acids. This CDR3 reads CASSRSRSGGGPYNEQFF. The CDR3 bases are TGTGCCAGCAGCCGAAGTAGGTCGGGGGGGGGTCCCTACAATGAGCAGTTCTTC.

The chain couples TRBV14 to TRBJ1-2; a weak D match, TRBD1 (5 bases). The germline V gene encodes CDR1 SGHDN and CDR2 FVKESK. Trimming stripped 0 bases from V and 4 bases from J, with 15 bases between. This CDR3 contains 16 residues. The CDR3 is CASSQDQGMVPYGYTF. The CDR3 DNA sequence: TGTGCCAGCAGCCAAGACCAGGGTATGGTCCCCTATGGCTACACCTTC.

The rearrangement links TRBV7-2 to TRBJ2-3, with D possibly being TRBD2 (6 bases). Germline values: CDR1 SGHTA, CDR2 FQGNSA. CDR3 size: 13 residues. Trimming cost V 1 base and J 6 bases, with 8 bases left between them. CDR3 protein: CASSLVAGDTQYF. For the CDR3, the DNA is TGTGCCAGCAGCTTAGTGGCGGGGGATACGCAGTATTTT.

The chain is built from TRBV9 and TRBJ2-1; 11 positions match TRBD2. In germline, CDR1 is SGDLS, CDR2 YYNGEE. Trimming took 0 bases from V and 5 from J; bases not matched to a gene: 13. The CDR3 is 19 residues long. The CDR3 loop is CASSVAPSPSGGRDNEQFF. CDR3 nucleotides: TGTGCCAGCAGCGTAGCCCCGTCCCCTAGCGGGGGGCGGGACAATGAGCAGTTCTTC.

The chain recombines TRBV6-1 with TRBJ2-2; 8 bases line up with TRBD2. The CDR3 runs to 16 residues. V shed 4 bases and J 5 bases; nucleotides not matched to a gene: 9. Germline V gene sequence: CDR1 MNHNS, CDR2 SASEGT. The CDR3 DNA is TGTGCCAGCAGTGCCGGCGGGGGGCGCGGGACCGGGGAGCTGTTTTTT. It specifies CASSAGGGRGTGELFF.

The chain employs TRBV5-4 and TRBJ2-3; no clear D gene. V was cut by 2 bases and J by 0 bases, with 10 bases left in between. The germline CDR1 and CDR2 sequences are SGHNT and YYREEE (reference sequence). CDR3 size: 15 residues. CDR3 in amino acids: CASSFETESTDTQYF. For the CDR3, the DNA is TGTGCCAGCAGCTTTGAAACGGAGAGCACAGATACGCAGTATTTT. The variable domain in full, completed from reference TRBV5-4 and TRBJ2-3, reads ETGVTQSPTHLIKTRGQQVTLRCSSQSGHNTVSWYQQALGQGPQFIFQYYREEENGRGNFPPRFSGLQFPNYSSELNVNALELDDSALYLCASSFETESTDTQYFGPGTRLTVL.

CDR3 sequence reads: CASSLVSGGARTDTQYF. The CDR3 DNA sequence: TGTGCCAGCAGCTTGGTTAGCGGGGGGGCCCGAACAGATACGCAGTATTTT. The V and J genes are TRBV11-2 and TRBJ2-3; 11 bases are a match to TRBD2. After removal of 3 bases from V and 3 bases from J, the junction contained 8 bases not matched to a gene. Germline V gives CDR1 SGHAT, CDR2 FQNNGV. The CDR3 consists of 17 residues.